The clone carrying this T cell receptor beta chain has ten or more counts. Its antigen remains unknown. Each TCR beta cDNA library carried unique molecular identifiers. From the PCR reads, TCRdb called clonotypes with MiXCR, one entry per CDR3 protein. The data hold roughly 170,000 distinct CDR3 sequences, with approximately 30% observed a single time. These data originate in a study of post-analysis software for immune sequencing data. Study-level findings and limits: There was significantly lower normalized Chao1 diversity in multiple sclerosis patients than in controls.

The sample taken for sequencing was blood. This receptor was taken from a girl aged 10 to 17 with multiple sclerosis.

Here the CDR3 reads CSARAAAYNEQFF. The DNA of the CDR3 is TGCAGTGCTAGAGCAGCGGCCTACAATGAGCAGTTCTTC. V and J are TRBV20-1 and TRBJ2-1, with a possible D match to TRBD2 (5 bases). This CDR3 is built from 13 residues. CDR1 is DFQATT, CDR2 SNEGSKA, per germline (reference sequence). The V gene lost 1 base and the J gene lost 2 bases, with 6 bases spanning the gap.